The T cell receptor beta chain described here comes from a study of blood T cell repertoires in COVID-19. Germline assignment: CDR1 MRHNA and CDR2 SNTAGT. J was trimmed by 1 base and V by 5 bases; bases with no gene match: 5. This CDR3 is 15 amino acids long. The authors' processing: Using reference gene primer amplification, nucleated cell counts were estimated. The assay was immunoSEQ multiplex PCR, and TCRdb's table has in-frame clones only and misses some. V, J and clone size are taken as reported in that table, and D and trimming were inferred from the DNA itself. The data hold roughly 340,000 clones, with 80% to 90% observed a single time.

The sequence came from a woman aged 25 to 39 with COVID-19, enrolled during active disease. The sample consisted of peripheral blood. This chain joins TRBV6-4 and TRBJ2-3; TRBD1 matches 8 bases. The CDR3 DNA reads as TGTGCCAGCAGTCCCAGGGGGCTGGGCACAGATACGCAGTATTTT. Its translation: CASSPRGLGTDTQYF.